This T cell receptor (beta chain) emerged from a study of monozygotic twins with inflammatory bowel disease (dated 2019 in TCRdb). About the study as a whole: In total, approximately 28 monozygotic twin pairs made up the full study: 19 Danish pairs, all IBD-discordant, plus nine German pairs, of which four were IBD-concordant and five were IBD-discordant. The search for disease-associated traits relied mainly on comparing, within discordant pairs, IBD patients with their genetically identical healthy co-twins. Each individual had, on average, about 151 000 unique TCRalpha sequences and 181 000 unique TCRbeta sequences available for analysis. Study-wide conclusions, independent of this receptor: The results gave no support for a single strong signal or clonotype linked to IBD. No difference in repertoire similarity was observed between concordant and discordant twins, possibly owing to limited statistical power. Fewer clonotypes were shared with other individuals by IBD patients than by healthy twins, most markedly in patients showing signs of disease activity. Measured by the inverse Simpson index, TCRbeta repertoire diversity was lower in IBD patients than in their healthy co-twins. Background noise and inter-individual variability may have been introduced into the repertoires by the differing immunosuppressive treatments among patients. Distinction between different T cell subtypes could not be achieved in the analysis.

The library was prepared using 5' RACE. For each TCR library, approximately 3,700 ng of total RNA was used. For each sample, cDNA was synthesized in eight separate reactions using SMARTScribe reverse transcriptase. During cDNA synthesis, template switching introduced unique molecular identifiers that contained a 6-nucleotide sample barcode. Amplification of TCRalpha and TCRbeta cDNA involved two nested PCRs of roughly 16 and 10 cycles, and each PCR was followed by bead purification. Before amplification, the cDNA was treated with uracil DNA-glycosylase and purified using the QIAquick PCR purification kit. The second PCR was the step at which Illumina TruSeq-compatible adapters and sample-specific barcodes were added. TapeStation and Qubit were used to check library quality and concentration, and 5 to 5.5 ng of each library was pooled. The pooled libraries were sequenced with 2 x 100 bp reads and custom sequencing primers on an Illumina HiSeq2500 single-index Rapid Run. Concerning the study's data processing: MiGEC version 1.2.6 was used for UMI-based consensus assembly, which corrected PCR and sequencing errors. MiXCR version 2.1.1 was used to carry out V(D)J alignment, clonotype assembly and CDR3 extraction. To normalise gene usage, clonotype sharing and MAIT/NKT TCR abundance, the top 1000, 10 000 and 20 000 clonotypes in each sample were analysed. After downsampling to 27 000 UMIs, diversity was calculated as the inverse Simpson index using the vegan R package. Statistical testing used paired Mann-Whitney U tests on the discordant twin pairs and applied Benjamini-Hochberg correction for multiple testing. TCRdb reprocessed the reads, and each CDR3 protein sequence is entered once, without DNA. It is TCRdb's table, rather than the study itself, that gives the V and J calls and clone size. The sample table on file contains about 160,000 distinct CDR3 sequences. 2.8% of the sample is in the top ten clones.

An approximately 2.5 ml peripheral blood sample was drawn into PAXgene tubes per donor and stored at -80°C. Without any T cell sorting, total RNA was extracted from whole blood using the PAXgene blood miRNA kit on an automated QIAcube. Deep TCRalpha and TCRbeta repertoire profiling with unique molecular barcoding was performed on peripheral blood of monozygotic twin pairs concordant or discordant for inflammatory bowel disease. Smoking habits were recorded for all twin pairs, and individuals were classified as current, former or never smokers. A word on this clonotype: It has no known antigen specificity.

Inclusive of the bounding cysteine and phenylalanine, the CDR3 is 12 residues long. The entry carries no DNA sequence. CDR1 and CDR2, per the germline V gene, are MNHEY and SVGEGT. Rearrangement joined TRBV6-2 or TRBV6-3 to TRBJ2-7. Sequencing used blood. The TCR originated in a human donor with ulcerative colitis or Crohn's disease, or a healthy co-twin of an affected twin (not recorded which). The CDR3: CASSPDLYEQYF.